The 13 T cell receptor beta chains in this list originate from one sample, sequenced in a study of blood T cell repertoires in COVID-19 (dated by TCRdb to 2020 to 2022). Libraries were constructed by the immunoSEQ multiplex PCR assay. The table comes from immuneACCESS by way of TCRdb, which keeps in-frame sequences with V and J called. Part of the clones is missing from these tables; in studies checked, under half for an unresolved V gene and the rest for unknown reasons. The sample data list roughly 150,000 clones, and approximately 91% of these were observed just once. The top ten clonotypes cover about 2.3% of the sample. The sample comprised peripheral blood. These receptors originate from a man between 18 and 35 years old with acute or convalescent COVID-19.

The genes are TRBV19 and TRBJ1-1, with D possibly matching TRBD1 (5 bases). Germline assignment: CDR1 LNHDA and CDR2 SQIVND (reference sequence). CDR3 length: 15 amino acids. Trimming removed 3 bases at V and 1 base at J, with 12 bases between. The CDR3 is CASSIQGSGNTEAFF. Written as DNA, the CDR3 is TGTGCCAGTAGTATCCAGGGATCGGGGAACACTGAAGCTTTCTTT.

The chain combines TRBV6-5 with TRBJ2-7; maybe TRBD1 (6 bases). Germline CDR1 and CDR2: MNHEY and SVGAGI. The CDR3 extends over 14 amino acids. V lost 2 bases and J 3 bases, leaving 11 bases between the germline ends. CDR3 sequence (DNA): TGTGCCAGCAGTTACGGGACATCCATCTACGAGCAGTACTTC. Amino acid sequence: CASSYGTSIYEQYF.

The V call is TRBV19, the J call TRBJ2-7, with 8 positions matching TRBD1. CDR3 length: 15 amino acids. CDR1 is LNHDA and CDR2 is SQIVND in the germline V gene (reference sequence). Germline trimming cut 3 bases from V and 1 base from J; bases unmatched to any gene: 5. The CDR3 nucleotides are TGTGCCAGTAGTATGGCCAGGGGGCCTTCCTACGAGCAGTACTTC. Translated, it gives CASSMARGPSYEQYF.

V and J are TRBV10-3 and TRBJ1-2, with TRBD1 matching 7 bases. V shed 5 bases, J shed 3 bases, and the junction held 9 bases outside the gene matches. Germline-derived CDR1 and CDR2 are ENHRY and SYGVKD. The CDR3 extends over 15 amino acids. CDR3 sequence (DNA): TGTGCCATCAGTAACCAAGGGGGCGATGACTATGGCTACACCTTC. It translates to CAISNQGGDDYGYTF.

This clone was detected a few times. The chain combines TRBV30 with TRBJ2-7; possible D gene TRBD1, 5 bases. The CDR3 extends over 17 amino acids. The V gene lost 0 bases and the J gene lost 2 bases, with 20 bases spanning the gap. The V gene's germline CDR1 is GTSNPN and CDR2 SVGIG (reference sequence). This CDR3 reads CAWSVPPVQVNPYEQYF. CDR3 bases: TGTGCCTGGAGTGTTCCCCCCGTACAGGTTAATCCCTACGAGCAGTACTTC.

The gene calls are TRBV3-1 (or the pseudogene TRBV3-2) and TRBJ1-2; 8 bases match TRBD1. CDR3 length: 14 amino acids. Germline lookup yields CDR1 LGHDT and CDR2 YNNKEL (reference sequence). V trimming: 5 bases; J trimming: 4 bases; junction bases outside the gene matches: 6. CDR3 nucleotide sequence: TGTGCCAGCAGCTTGGGACAGGAAATCTATGGCTACACCTTC. Translation gives CASSLGQEIYGYTF.

The J gene is TRBJ2-5, the V gene TRBV7-9; 8 positions agree with TRBD1. The ends lost 5 bases at V and 2 bases at J; junction bases unmatched: 4. Germline CDR1 and CDR2: SEHNR and FQNEAQ (reference sequence). This CDR3 is 14 amino acids long. CDR3 in DNA: TGTGCCAGCAGCCCGACAGGGGCTCAAGAGACCCAGTACTTC. Amino acids: CASSPTGAQETQYF.

The V call is TRBV5-1, the J call TRBJ1-1; D perhaps matches TRBD1 (5 bases). V lost 0 bases to trimming and J lost 0 bases, with 6 bases between them. CDR3 size: 14 residues. Germline V gene data show CDR1 as SGHRS and CDR2 as YFSETQ. The chain's CDR3 is CASSLDRLNTEAFF. The CDR3 nucleotides read TGCGCCAGCAGCTTGGACAGGTTGAACACTGAAGCTTTCTTT.

The CDR3 DNA is TGTGCCAGTAGTATCCTCAGGAACGGCAATCAGCCCCAGCATTTT. Amino acid sequence: CASSILRNGNQPQHF. This rearrangement joins TRBV19 to TRBJ1-5, with no clear D. Germline V gives CDR1 LNHDA, CDR2 SQIVND (reference sequence). V lost 3 bases and J lost 2, with 11 bases in between. The CDR3 is 15 amino acids.

The sample holds one count of this clone. The CDR3 here is CSASEPGQSSDTQYF. CDR3 in DNA: TGCAGTGCTAGTGAACCGGGACAGTCATCAGATACGCAGTATTTT. The V call is TRBV20-1, the J call TRBJ2-3, with 7 nucleotides matching TRBD1. Germline V CDR1 and CDR2: DFQATT, SNEGSKA (reference sequence). This CDR3 region has 15 residues. V lost 3 bases, J lost 4 bases, and 10 bases stayed unmatched.

This clone has just one count. The J gene is TRBJ1-2, the V gene TRBV29-1; TRBD1 is a possible D gene (6 bases). V lost 3 bases to trimming and J lost 4 bases, with 15 bases between them. The CDR3 consists of 14 residues. Germline CDR1 is SQVTM and CDR2 is ANQGSEA. CDR3 DNA sequence: TGCAGCGTTGACTCGCAGGGGCCTGGCTATGGCTACACCTTC. As protein: CSVDSQGPGYGYTF.

J is TRBJ2-1 and V is TRBV19, with a possible D match to TRBD2 (6 bases). CDR1 and CDR2 (germline): LNHDA, SQIVND (reference sequence). The CDR3 contains 14 residues. The V gene lost 4 bases and the J gene lost 7 bases, with 14 bases spanning the gap. DNA of the CDR3: TGTGCCAGTAGTACCCCGGGAGCTTTTAATGAGCAGTTCTTC. The encoded protein is CASSTPGAFNEQFF. Looking up the rest from reference TRBV19 and TRBJ2-1 gives the full variable domain: DGGITQSPKYLFRKEGQNVTLSCEQNLNHDAMYWYRQDPGQGLRLIYYSQIVNDFQKGDIAEGYSVSREKKESFPLTVTSAQKNPTAFYLCASSTPGAFNEQFFGPGTRLTVL.

The rearrangement joins TRBV20-1 to TRBJ1-2; 10 bases line up with TRBD1. Trimming at V came to 6 bases and at J to 8 bases, leaving 3 bases not matched to a gene. Germline values: CDR1 DFQATT, CDR2 SNEGSKA (reference sequence). The CDR3 runs to 11 residues. The chain's CDR3 is CSAGDRGGYTF. CDR3 DNA: TGCAGTGCCGGGGACAGGGGCGGCTACACCTTC.